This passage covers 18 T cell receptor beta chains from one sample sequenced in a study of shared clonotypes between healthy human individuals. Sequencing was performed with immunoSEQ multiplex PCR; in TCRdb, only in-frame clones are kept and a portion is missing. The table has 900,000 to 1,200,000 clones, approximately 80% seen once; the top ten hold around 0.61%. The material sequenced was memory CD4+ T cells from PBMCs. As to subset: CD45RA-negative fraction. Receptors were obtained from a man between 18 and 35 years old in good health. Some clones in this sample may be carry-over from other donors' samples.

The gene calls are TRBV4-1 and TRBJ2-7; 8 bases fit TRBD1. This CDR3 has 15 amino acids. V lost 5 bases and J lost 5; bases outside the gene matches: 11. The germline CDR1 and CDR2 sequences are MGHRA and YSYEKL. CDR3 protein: CASSSLGQGNDEQYF. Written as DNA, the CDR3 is TGCGCCAGCAGCTCGTTAGGACAGGGAAACGACGAGCAGTACTTC.

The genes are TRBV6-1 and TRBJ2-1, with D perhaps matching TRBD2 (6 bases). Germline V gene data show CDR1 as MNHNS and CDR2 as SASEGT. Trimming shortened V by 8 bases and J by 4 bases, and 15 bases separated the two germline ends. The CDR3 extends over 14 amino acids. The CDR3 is CASLVEGRYNEQFF. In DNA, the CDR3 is TGTGCCAGCTTAGTGGAGGGCCGATACAATGAGCAGTTCTTC.

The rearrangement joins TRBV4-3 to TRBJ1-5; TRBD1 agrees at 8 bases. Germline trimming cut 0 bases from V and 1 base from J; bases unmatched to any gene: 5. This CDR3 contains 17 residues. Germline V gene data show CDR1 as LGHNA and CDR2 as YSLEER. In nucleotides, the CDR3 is TGCGCCAGCAGCCAAGATTGGACAGGGTACAGCAATCAGCCCCAGCATTTT. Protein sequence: CASSQDWTGYSNQPQHF.

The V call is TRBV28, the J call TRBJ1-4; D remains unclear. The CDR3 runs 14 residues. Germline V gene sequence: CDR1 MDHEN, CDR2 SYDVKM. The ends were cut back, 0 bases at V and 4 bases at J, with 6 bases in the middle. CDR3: CASSLWGFNEKLFF. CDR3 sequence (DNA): TGTGCCAGCAGTTTATGGGGCTTTAATGAAAAACTGTTTTTT. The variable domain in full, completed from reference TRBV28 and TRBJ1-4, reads DVKVTQSSRYLVKRTGEKVFLECVQDMDHENMFWYRQDPGLGLRLIYFSYDVKMKEKGDIPEGYSVSREKKERFSLILESASTNQTSMYLCASSLWGFNEKLFFGSGTQLSVL.

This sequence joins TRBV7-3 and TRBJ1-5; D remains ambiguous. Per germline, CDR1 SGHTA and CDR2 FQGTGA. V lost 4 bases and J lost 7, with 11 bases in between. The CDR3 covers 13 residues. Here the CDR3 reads CASSSQVGQPQHF. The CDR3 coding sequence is TGTGCCAGCAGCTCCCAGGTGGGCCAGCCCCAGCATTTT.

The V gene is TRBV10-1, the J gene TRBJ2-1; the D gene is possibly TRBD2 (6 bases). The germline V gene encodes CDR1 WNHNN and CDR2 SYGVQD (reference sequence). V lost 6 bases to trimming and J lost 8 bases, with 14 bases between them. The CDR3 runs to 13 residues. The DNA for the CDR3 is TGCGCCAGCAGGGAGGGACTTCGGGATGAGCAGTTCTTC. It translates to CASREGLRDEQFF.

The CDR3 protein is CASMQANNQPQHF. The CDR3 DNA sequence: TGTGCCAGCATGCAGGCAAACAATCAGCCCCAGCATTTT. This chain links TRBV6-1 with TRBJ1-5; no definite D call. Trimming cost V 7 bases and J 3 bases, with 10 bases left between them. This CDR3 has 13 amino acids. The germline V gene encodes CDR1 MNHNS and CDR2 SASEGT.

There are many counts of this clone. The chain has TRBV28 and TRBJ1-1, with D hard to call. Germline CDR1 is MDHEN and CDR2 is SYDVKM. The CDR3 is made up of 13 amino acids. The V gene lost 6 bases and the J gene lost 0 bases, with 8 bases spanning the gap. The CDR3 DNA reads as TGTGCCAGCAGGACACCTATGAACACTGAAGCTTTCTTT. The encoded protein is CASRTPMNTEAFF.

In nucleotides, the CDR3 is TGTGCCAGCAGTTTCCCGCTAAGGGCCGGTAGCACAGATACGCAGTATTTT. This sequence encodes CASSFPLRAGSTDTQYF. The gene calls are TRBV28 and TRBJ2-3, with D uncertain. The CDR3 consists of 17 residues. The V end was cut by 3 bases, the J end by 0 bases, with 16 bases between. From germline, CDR1 is MDHEN and CDR2 SYDVKM. Together with reference TRBV28 and TRBJ2-3, the CDR3 gives the full variable domain: DVKVTQSSRYLVKRTGEKVFLECVQDMDHENMFWYRQDPGLGLRLIYFSYDVKMKEKGDIPEGYSVSREKKERFSLILESASTNQTSMYLCASSFPLRAGSTDTQYFGPGTRLTVL.

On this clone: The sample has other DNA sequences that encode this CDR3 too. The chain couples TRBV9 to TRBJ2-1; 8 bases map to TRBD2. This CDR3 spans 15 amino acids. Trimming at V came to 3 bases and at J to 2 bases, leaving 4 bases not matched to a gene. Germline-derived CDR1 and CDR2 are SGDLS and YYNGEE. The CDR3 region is CASSASGSPYNEQFF. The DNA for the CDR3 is TGTGCCAGCAGCGCGAGCGGGAGCCCCTACAATGAGCAGTTCTTC.

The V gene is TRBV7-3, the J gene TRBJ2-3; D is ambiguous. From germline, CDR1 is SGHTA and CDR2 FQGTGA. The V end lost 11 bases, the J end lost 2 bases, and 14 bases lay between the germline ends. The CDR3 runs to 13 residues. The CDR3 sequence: CASAAFYTDTQYF. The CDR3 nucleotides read TGTGCCTCAGCAGCGTTTTACACAGATACGCAGTATTTT.

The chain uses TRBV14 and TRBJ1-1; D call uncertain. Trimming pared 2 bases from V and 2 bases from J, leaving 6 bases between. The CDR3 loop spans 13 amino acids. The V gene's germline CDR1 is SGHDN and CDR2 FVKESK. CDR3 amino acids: CASSQHSNTEAFF. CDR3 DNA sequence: TGTGCCAGCAGCCAACACAGTAACACTGAAGCTTTCTTT.

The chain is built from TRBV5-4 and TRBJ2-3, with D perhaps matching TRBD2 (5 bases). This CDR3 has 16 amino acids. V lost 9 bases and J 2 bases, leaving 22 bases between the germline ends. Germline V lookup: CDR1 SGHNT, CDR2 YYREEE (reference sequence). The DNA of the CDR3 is TGTGCCACCTCAGATGGAGGATGGGGATCCACAGATACGCAGTATTTT. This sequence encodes CATSDGGWGSTDTQYF.

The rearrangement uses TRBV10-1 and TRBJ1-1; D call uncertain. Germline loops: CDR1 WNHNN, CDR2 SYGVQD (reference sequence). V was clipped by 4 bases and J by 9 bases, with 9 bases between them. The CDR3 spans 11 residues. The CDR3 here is CASSGIKKAFF. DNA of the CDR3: TGCGCCAGCAGTGGTATAAAAAAAGCTTTCTTT.

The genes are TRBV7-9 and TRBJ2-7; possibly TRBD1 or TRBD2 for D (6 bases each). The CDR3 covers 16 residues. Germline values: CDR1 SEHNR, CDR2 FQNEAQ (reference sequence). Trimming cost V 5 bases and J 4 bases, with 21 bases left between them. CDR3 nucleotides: TGTGCCAGCAGCGAGGGGGACTTCAGTACAGGGTACGAGCAGTACTTC. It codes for CASSEGDFSTGYEQYF.

The CDR3 loop reads CASSLDREYGYTF. The DNA of the CDR3 is TGTGCCAGCAGCCTGGACAGGGAGTATGGCTACACCTTC. V and J are TRBV28 and TRBJ1-2; TRBD1 agrees at 8 bases. The V gene end was trimmed by 6 bases and the J gene end by 5 bases; junction bases not matched to a gene: 5. The length of the CDR3 is 13 residues. In germline, CDR1 is MDHEN, CDR2 SYDVKM.

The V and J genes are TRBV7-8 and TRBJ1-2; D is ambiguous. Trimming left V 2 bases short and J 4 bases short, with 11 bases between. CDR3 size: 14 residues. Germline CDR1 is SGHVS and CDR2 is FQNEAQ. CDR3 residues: CASSLLTASYGYTF. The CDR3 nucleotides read TGTGCCAGCAGCTTACTTACCGCGAGCTATGGCTACACCTTC.

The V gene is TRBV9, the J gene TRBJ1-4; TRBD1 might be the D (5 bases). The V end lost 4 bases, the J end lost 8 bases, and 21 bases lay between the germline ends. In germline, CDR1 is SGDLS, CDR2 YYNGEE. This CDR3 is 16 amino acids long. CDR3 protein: CASSRSVTQGQEKLFF. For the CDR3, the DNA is TGTGCCAGCAGCCGTAGCGTCACCCAGGGTCAAGAAAAACTGTTTTTT.